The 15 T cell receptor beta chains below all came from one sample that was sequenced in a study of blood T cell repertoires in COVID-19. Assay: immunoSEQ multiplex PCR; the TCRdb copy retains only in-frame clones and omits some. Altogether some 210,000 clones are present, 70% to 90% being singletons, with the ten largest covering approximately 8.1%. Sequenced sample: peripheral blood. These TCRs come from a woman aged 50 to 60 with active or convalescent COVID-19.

CDR3 region: CASSGGTVGYTF. CDR3 DNA sequence: TGTGCCAGCAGCGGAGGGACAGTTGGCTACACCTTC. The rearrangement joins TRBV9 to TRBJ1-2; 7 bases map to TRBD1. CDR3 length: 12 amino acids. The germline CDR1 and CDR2 sequences are SGDLS and YYNGEE. Trimming at V came to 3 bases and at J to 7 bases, leaving 3 bases not matched to a gene.

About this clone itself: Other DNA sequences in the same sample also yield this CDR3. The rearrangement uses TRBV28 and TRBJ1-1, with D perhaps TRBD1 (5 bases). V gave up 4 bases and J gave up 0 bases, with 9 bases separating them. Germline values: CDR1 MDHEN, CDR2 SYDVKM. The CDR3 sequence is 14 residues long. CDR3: CASSSGSMNTEAFF. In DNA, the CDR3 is TGTGCCAGCAGTTCAGGGTCTATGAACACTGAAGCTTTCTTT.

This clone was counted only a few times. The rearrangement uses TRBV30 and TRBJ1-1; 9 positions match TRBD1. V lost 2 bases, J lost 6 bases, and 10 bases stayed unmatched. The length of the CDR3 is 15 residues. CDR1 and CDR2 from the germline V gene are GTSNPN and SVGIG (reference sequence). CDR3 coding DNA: TGTGCCTGGAGTCCTTTAACAGGGGGCCGGTCTGAAGCTTTCTTT. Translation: CAWSPLTGGRSEAFF.

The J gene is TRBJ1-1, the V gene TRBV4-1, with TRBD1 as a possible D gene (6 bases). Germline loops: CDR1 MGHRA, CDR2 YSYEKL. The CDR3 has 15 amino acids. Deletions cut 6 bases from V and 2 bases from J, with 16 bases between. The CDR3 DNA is TGCGCCAGCAGTCAGGGTGGGGGCCCTAACACTGAAGCTTTCTTT. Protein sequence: CASSQGGGPNTEAFF.

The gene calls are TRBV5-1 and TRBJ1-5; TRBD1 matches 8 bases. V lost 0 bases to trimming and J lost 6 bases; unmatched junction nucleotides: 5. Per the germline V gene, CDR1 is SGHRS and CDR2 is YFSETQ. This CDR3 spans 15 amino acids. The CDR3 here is CASSLDPGGGQPQHF. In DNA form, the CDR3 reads TGCGCCAGCAGCTTGGACCCAGGGGGCGGTCAGCCCCAGCATTTT.

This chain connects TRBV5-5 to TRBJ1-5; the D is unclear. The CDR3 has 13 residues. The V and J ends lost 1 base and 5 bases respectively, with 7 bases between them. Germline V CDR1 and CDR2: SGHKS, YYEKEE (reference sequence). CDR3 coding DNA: TGTGCCAGCAGCTTGCTTACAGATCAGCCCCAGCATTTT. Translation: CASSLLTDQPQHF.

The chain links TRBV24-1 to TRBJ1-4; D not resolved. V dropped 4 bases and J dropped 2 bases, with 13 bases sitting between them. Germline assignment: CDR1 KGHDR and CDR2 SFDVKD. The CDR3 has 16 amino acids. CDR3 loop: CATSDATRGTNEKLFF. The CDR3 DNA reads TGTGCCACCAGTGACGCTACACGAGGGACTAATGAAAAACTGTTTTTT.

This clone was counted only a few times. CDR3 coding DNA: TGCGCCAGCAGCTTCGGACAGGTGAACACCGGGGAGCTGTTTTTT. Translation gives CASSFGQVNTGELFF. The chain recombines TRBV5-1 with TRBJ2-2; TRBD1 aligns across 7 bases. Germline CDR1 reads SGHRS; CDR2 reads YFSETQ. This CDR3 is 15 amino acids long. V was pared by 2 bases and J by 1 base, with 2 bases of the junction left unmatched.

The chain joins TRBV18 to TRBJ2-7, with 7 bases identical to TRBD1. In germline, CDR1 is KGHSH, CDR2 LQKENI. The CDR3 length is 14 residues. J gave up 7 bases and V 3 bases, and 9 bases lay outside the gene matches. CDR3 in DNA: TGTGCCAGCTCACCTACACCCACAGGGGAGGAGCAGTACGTC. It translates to CASSPTPTGEEQYV.

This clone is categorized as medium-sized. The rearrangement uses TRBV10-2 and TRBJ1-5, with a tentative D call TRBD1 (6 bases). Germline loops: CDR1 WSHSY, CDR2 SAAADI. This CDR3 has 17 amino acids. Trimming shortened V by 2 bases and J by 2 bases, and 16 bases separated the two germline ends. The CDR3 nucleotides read TGCGCCAGCAGTGAGGCGCCCCCAGGGGCTGGCAATCAGCCCCAGCATTTT. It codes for CASSEAPPGAGNQPQHF.

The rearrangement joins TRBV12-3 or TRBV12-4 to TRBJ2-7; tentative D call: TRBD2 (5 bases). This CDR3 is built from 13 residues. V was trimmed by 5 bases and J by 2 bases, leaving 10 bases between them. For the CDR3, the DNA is TGTGCCAGCAGTCCCCCGGGAACCTACGAGCAGTACTTC. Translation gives CASSPPGTYEQYF.

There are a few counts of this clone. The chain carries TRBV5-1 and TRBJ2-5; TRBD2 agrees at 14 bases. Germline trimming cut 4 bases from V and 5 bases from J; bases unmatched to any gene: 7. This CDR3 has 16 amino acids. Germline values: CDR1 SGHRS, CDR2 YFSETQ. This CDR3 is CASSPGLAGGFETQYF. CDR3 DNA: TGCGCCAGCAGCCCAGGACTAGCGGGAGGTTTTGAGACCCAGTACTTC.

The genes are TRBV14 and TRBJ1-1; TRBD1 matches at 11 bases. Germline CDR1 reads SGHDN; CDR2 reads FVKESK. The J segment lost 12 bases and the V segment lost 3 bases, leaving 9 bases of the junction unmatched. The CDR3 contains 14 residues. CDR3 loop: CASSQQGQGAITFF. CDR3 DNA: TGTGCCAGCAGCCAGCAAGGACAGGGGGCGATAACTTTCTTT.

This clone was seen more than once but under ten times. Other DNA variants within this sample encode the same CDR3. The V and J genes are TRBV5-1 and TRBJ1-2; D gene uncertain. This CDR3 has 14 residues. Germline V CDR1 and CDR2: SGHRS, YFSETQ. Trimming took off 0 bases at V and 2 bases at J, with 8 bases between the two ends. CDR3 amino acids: CASSLEGGNYGYTF. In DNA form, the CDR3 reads TGCGCCAGCAGCTTGGAAGGCGGAAACTATGGCTACACCTTC.

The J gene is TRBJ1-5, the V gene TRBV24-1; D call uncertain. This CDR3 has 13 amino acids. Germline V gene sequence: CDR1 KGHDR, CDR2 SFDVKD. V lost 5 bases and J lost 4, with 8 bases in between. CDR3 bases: TGTGCCACCAGTGGTCAGTATAATCAGCCCCAGCATTTT. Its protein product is CATSGQYNQPQHF.